The rows below give T cell receptor beta chains drawn from one sample of a study of blood T cells in healthy people across ages. TCRdb recomputed calls from the 5' RACE reads with MiXCR, one row per CDR3 protein. The sample contains under 750,000 distinct CDR3 sequences, 45% to 55% of which appear only once. The sequenced material came from blood. The receptor source for this set is a man aged 80 or over in good health. The conserved cysteine and the conserved F or W are not part of the CDR3 here. Each record gives: clone size, V gene, J gene, CDR3 protein. The size field is filled for only some rows; it gives once, few, many or a size class.

clone size: few; V gene: TRBV25-1; J gene: TRBJ2-7; CDR3 protein: ATSKGFYEQY
clone size: NA; V gene: TRBV3-1; J gene: TRBJ1-2; CDR3 protein: ASSQDRQGGGYT
clone size: NA; V gene: TRBV12-3/TRBV12-4; J gene: TRBJ1-1; CDR3 protein: ASSPQGGRNTEAF
clone size: NA; V gene: TRBV20-1; J gene: TRBJ2-4; CDR3 protein: SALTSSKNIQY
clone size: NA; V gene: TRBV20-1; J gene: TRBJ1-3; CDR3 protein: SARPRGGNTIY
clone size: many; V gene: TRBV6-6; J gene: TRBJ1-2; CDR3 protein: ASRTTGGSGGYT
clone size: NA; V gene: TRBV5-1; J gene: TRBJ1-1; CDR3 protein: ASSGPRGNTEAF
clone size: NA; V gene: TRBV3-1; J gene: TRBJ1-6; CDR3 protein: ASSLDGTINSPLH
clone size: NA; V gene: TRBV4-3; J gene: TRBJ1-4; CDR3 protein: ASSLGGHNNEKLF
clone size: NA; V gene: TRBV9; J gene: NA; CDR3 protein: ASSRTGQDYEQY
clone size: NA; V gene: TRBV29-1; J gene: TRBJ2-7; CDR3 protein: SVDGGKEQY
clone size: few; V gene: TRBV7-3; J gene: TRBJ2-1; CDR3 protein: ASSLNGLGGEQF
clone size: NA; V gene: TRBV5-1; J gene: TRBJ1-1; CDR3 protein: ASSLGDSGTEAF
clone size: NA; V gene: TRBV6-2/TRBV6-3; J gene: TRBJ1-5; CDR3 protein: ASSDTVNQPQH
clone size: few; V gene: TRBV7-9; J gene: NA; CDR3 protein: ASFLAGGETQY
clone size: NA; V gene: TRBV20-1; J gene: TRBJ2-7; CDR3 protein: SASPTGNEQY
clone size: NA; V gene: TRBV7-7; J gene: TRBJ2-5; CDR3 protein: ASSPTTGVETQY
clone size: NA; V gene: TRBV4-1; J gene: TRBJ2-1; CDR3 protein: ASSQRPPGGDNEQF
clone size: NA; V gene: TRBV9; J gene: TRBJ2-2; CDR3 protein: ASRAGGSTGELF
clone size: NA; V gene: TRBV5-1; J gene: TRBJ2-2; CDR3 protein: ASSAGGANTGELF
clone size: NA; V gene: TRBV2; J gene: TRBJ2-3; CDR3 protein: AVSGLAGGPSTDTQY
clone size: few; V gene: TRBV7-2; J gene: TRBJ1-2; CDR3 protein: ASSPDNRYGYT
clone size: NA; V gene: TRBV6-2/TRBV6-3; J gene: TRBJ2-1; CDR3 protein: ASSTGFGEQF
clone size: NA; V gene: TRBV5-1; J gene: TRBJ1-6; CDR3 protein: ASSSAGVSYNSPLH
clone size: NA; V gene: TRBV6-5; J gene: TRBJ2-3; CDR3 protein: ASRAQDRSTDTQY
clone size: NA; V gene: TRBV6-2/TRBV6-3; J gene: TRBJ1-1; CDR3 protein: ASSYDRGLNTEAF
clone size: NA; V gene: TRBV18; J gene: TRBJ2-7; CDR3 protein: ASSSRTGSHEQY
clone size: NA; V gene: TRBV7-9; J gene: TRBJ2-3; CDR3 protein: ASSTGTGVDTQY
clone size: NA; V gene: TRBV2; J gene: TRBJ2-5; CDR3 protein: ASSNRREETQY
clone size: NA; V gene: TRBV7-9; J gene: TRBJ2-7; CDR3 protein: ASSSPQRIYEQY
clone size: NA; V gene: TRBV20-1; J gene: TRBJ2-1; CDR3 protein: RASERGEQF
clone size: NA; V gene: TRBV7-9; J gene: TRBJ1-2; CDR3 protein: ASSVGAGDGYT
clone size: NA; V gene: TRBV10-3; J gene: TRBJ2-1; CDR3 protein: ATGTESYNEQL
clone size: few; V gene: TRBV5-1; J gene: TRBJ2-5; CDR3 protein: ASTPTKTGYGGETQY
clone size: NA; V gene: TRBV4-1; J gene: TRBJ2-5; CDR3 protein: ASSQSSGLWETQY
clone size: NA; V gene: TRBV6-2/TRBV6-3; J gene: TRBJ2-1; CDR3 protein: ASSYLGGKDNEQF
clone size: few; V gene: TRBV27; J gene: TRBJ2-3; CDR3 protein: ASSRLARSTDTQY
clone size: NA; V gene: TRBV29-1; J gene: TRBJ1-2; CDR3 protein: SATGTEEDGYT
clone size: few; V gene: TRBV5-1; J gene: TRBJ1-2; CDR3 protein: ASSPGTGGDYGYT
clone size: NA; V gene: TRBV24-1; J gene: TRBJ2-3; CDR3 protein: ATSETGRKPDTQY
clone size: NA; V gene: TRBV20-1; J gene: TRBJ1-3; CDR3 protein: SARKQMSGNTIY
clone size: NA; V gene: TRBV6-6; J gene: TRBJ1-5; CDR3 protein: ASSPGTGSQPQH
clone size: once; V gene: TRBV20-1; J gene: TRBJ2-1; CDR3 protein: SARGERGLNNEQF
clone size: NA; V gene: TRBV6-5; J gene: TRBJ1-2; CDR3 protein: ASTGRASFYT
clone size: NA; V gene: TRBV19; J gene: TRBJ2-4; CDR3 protein: ASSRTAGLAKNIQY
clone size: NA; V gene: TRBV7-2; J gene: TRBJ2-3; CDR3 protein: ASSSSGGGASDTQY
clone size: NA; V gene: TRBV5-1; J gene: TRBJ2-3; CDR3 protein: ASSNLPAPSTDTQY
clone size: NA; V gene: TRBV7-2; J gene: TRBJ2-3; CDR3 protein: AGSQTQGNTQY
clone size: NA; V gene: TRBV20-1; J gene: TRBJ2-5; CDR3 protein: SASGTGWETQY
clone size: many; V gene: TRBV4-3; J gene: TRBJ2-3; CDR3 protein: ASSQDRAPDTQY
clone size: few; V gene: TRBV24-1; J gene: TRBJ1-2; CDR3 protein: ATSARGDGYT
clone size: NA; V gene: TRBV27; J gene: TRBJ2-7; CDR3 protein: ASSAGLAVPYEQY
clone size: many; V gene: TRBV5-1; J gene: TRBJ2-5; CDR3 protein: ASSKQETQY
clone size: few; V gene: TRBV12-3/TRBV12-4; J gene: TRBJ2-7; CDR3 protein: ASSLGGQGSYEQY